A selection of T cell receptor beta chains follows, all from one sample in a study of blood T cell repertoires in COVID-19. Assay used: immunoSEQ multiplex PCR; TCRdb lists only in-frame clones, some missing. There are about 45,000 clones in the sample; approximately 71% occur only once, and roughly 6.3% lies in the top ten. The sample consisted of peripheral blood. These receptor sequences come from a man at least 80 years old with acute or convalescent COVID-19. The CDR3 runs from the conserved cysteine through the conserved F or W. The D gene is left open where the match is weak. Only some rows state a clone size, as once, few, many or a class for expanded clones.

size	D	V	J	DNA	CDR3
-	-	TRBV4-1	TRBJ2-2	TGCGCCAGCAGCCAAGAGAGCGGGCGCGTCACCGGGGAGCTGTTTTTT	CASSQESGRVTGELFF
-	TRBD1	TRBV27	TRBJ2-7	TGTGCCAGCAGCGTAGTACAGGGGTTTTCCTACGAGCAGTACTTC	CASSVVQGFSYEQYF
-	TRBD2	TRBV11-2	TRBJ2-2	TGTGCCAGCAGCTTAGGAGCGGGAGGGCCCGGGGAGCTGTTTTTT	CASSLGAGGPGELFF
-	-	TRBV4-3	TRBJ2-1	TGCGCCAGCAGCCAGGCACTAGAGAGCAATGAGCAGTTCTTC	CASSQALESNEQFF
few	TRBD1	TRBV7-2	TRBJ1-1	TGTGCCAGCAGCAGATACAGGGGTAACACTGAAGCTTTCTTT	CASSRYRGNTEAFF
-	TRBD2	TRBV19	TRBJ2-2	TGTGCCAGTAGTAGGGGACTAGCGGGGAACACCGGGGAGCTGTTTTTT	CASSRGLAGNTGELFF
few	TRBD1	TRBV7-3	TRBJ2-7	TGTGCCAGCAGCTCAACAATGGGACAGGGATTGCCCTACGAGCAGTACTTC	CASSSTMGQGLPYEQYF
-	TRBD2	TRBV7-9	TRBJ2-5	TGTGCCAGCAGCGATGTAGCGGGTCTCGGAGGGACCCAGTACTTC	CASSDVAGLGGTQYF
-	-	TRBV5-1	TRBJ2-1	TGCGCCAGCAGCAAGGACTTCAACAATGAGCAGTTCTTC	CASSKDFNNEQFF
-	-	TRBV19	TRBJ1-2	TGTGCCAGTAGTATAATTCGTGAGGGGGGGAATGGCTACACCTTC	CASSIIREGGNGYTF
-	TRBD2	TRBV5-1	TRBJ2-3	TGCGCCAGCAGCCCGGAGACTAGCGGGGGGGGCACAGATACGCAGTATTTT	CASSPETSGGGTDTQYF
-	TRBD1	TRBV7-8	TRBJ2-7	TGTGCCAGCAGCAGGACAGGGCCCTACGAGCAGTACTTC	CASSRTGPYEQYF
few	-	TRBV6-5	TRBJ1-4	TGTGCCAGCAGTTACGTCGGGGGGGCTCCAACCGTACTGTTTTTT	CASSYVGGAPTVLFF
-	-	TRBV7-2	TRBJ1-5	TGTGCCAGCAGCTTAGGGGGGGGGACCAATCAGCCCCAGCATTTT	CASSLGGGTNQPQHF
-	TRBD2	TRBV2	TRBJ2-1	TGTGCCAGCAGAGGGACTAGGCTCAACAATGAGCAGTTCTTC	CASRGTRLNNEQFF
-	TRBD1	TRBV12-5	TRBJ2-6	TGTGCTAGTGGTTTGGCACGGGGACAGTTCTCTGGGGCCAACGTCCTGACTTTC	CASGLARGQFSGANVLTF
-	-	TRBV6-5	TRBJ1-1	TGTGCCATCCAGGGGCGGTTGTACACTGAAGCTTTCTTT	CAIQGRLYTEAFF
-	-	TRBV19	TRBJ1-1	TGTGCCAGTGGTATGCAGGGCCTTGAAGCTTTCTTT	CASGMQGLEAFF
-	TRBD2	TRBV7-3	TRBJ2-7	TGTGCCAGCAGCTATAGCGGGGGACGCTCCTACGAGCAGTACTTC	CASSYSGGRSYEQYF
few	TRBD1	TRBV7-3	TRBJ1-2	TGTGCCAGCAGCGACACAGGGGATGGTGGCTACACCTTC	CASSDTGDGGYTF
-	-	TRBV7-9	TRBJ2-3	TGTGCCAGCAGCTCCGGGGGAGCCGGAGATACGCAGTATTTT	CASSSGGAGDTQYF
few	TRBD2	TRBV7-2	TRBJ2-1	TGTGCCAGCAGCACCGGGACTAGCGGGAGTAGGGATGAGCAGTTCTTC	CASSTGTSGSRDEQFF
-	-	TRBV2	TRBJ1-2	TGTGCCAGCAGAGAACAGGGTACCGACTATGGCTACACCTTC	CASREQGTDYGYTF
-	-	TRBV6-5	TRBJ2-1	TGTGCCAGCAGTTCCCCCTTAGCTCTGGATGAGCAGTTCTTC	CASSSPLALDEQFF
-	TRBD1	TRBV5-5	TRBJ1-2	TGTGCCAGCAGCAGGAGTCCCGGGACAGCCCTAAACTATGGCTACACCTTC	CASSRSPGTALNYGYTF
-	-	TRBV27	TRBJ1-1	TGTGCCAGCAGTTTCCGGGGCGCGGGGACTGAAGCTTTCTTT	CASSFRGAGTEAFF
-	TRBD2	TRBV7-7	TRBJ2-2	TGTGCCAGCAGCCTCGGGACTAGCGGGATTTCGGGGGAGCTGTTTTTT	CASSLGTSGISGELFF
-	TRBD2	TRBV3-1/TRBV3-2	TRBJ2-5	TGTGCCAGCAGCCAAGAAGGCGGGAGGTGGGAGACCCAGTACTTC	CASSQEGGRWETQYF
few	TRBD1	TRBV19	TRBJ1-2	TGTGCCAGTAGGCCGACAGGGGCCCAGGGCTATGGCTACACCTTC	CASRPTGAQGYGYTF
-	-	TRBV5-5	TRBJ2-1	TGTGCCAGCAGCTTGATTAGGGGGTACAATGAGCAGTTCTTC	CASSLIRGYNEQFF
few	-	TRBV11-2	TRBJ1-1	TGTGCCAGCAGCTTAGTGGGTCGTGGGCGCACTGAAGCTTTCTTT	CASSLVGRGRTEAFF
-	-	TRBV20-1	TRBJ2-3	TGCAGTGCTAGTTCTGGCGGTCCAAGCACAGATACGCAGTATTTT	CSASSGGPSTDTQYF
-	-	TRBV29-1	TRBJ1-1	TGCAGCGCCGACACTTTTGGGGGGAGGATCACTGAAGCTTTCTTT	CSADTFGGRITEAFF
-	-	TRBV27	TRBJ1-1	TGTGCCACCGAACGGGGGAACACTGAAGCTTTCTTT	CATERGNTEAFF
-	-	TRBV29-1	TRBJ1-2	TGCAGCGTCGACAGTGGCTACACCTTC	CSVDSGYTF
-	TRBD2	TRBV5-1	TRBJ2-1	TGCGCCAGCAGCTTGGAGCAGCGGGAATACAATGAGCAGTTCTTC	CASSLEQREYNEQFF
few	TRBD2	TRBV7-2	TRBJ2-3	TGTGCCAGCAGCTGGCGGAGCGGGGGGGCCAAAGATACGCAGTATTTT	CASSWRSGGAKDTQYF
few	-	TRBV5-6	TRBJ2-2	TGTGCCAGCAGCTCTGGGCAGCGGATGGCCGGGGAGCTGTTTTTT	CASSSGQRMAGELFF
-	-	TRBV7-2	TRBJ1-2	TGTGCCAGCAGGAAACTAAATTTAGATTGGTCTAACTATGGCTACACCTTC	CASRKLNLDWSNYGYTF
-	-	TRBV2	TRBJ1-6	TGTGCCAGCAGTATTAACAGCCCAGGGAATTCACCCCTCCACTTT	CASSINSPGNSPLHF